The 11 T cell receptor beta chains below were found in one sample sequenced in a study of T cells in narcolepsy (dated by TCRdb to between 2017 and 2018). Library generation was performed with the immunoSEQ multiplex PCR assay. The immuneACCESS repertoire file appears here via TCRdb, limited to in-frame rearrangements. These files lack a portion of the clones; in checked studies, under half of the deficit traces to unresolved V genes, and the cause of the others is not known. The sample profile shows around 24,000 clones; roughly 81% of them were found once. About 1.3% of the sample is in the top ten clones. Sequencing was done on a sample of CD45RA- memory CD4+ T cells from PBMCs. Read against the paper, the sample's cell subset or site label means: memory T cells sorted ex vivo from peripheral blood. All receptors come from a human donor with narcolepsy.

The chain links TRBV27 to TRBJ2-7; D unclear. Trimming shortened V by 5 bases and J by 4 bases, and 18 bases separated the two germline ends. Germline V gene sequence: CDR1 MNHEY, CDR2 SMNVEV (reference sequence). This CDR3 has 15 amino acids. CDR3 nucleotides: TGTGCCAGCAGTCCTGACTGGACCGAACCGTACGAGCAGTACTTC. The encoded protein is CASSPDWTEPYEQYF.

There are a few counts of this clone. This chain links TRBV11-2 with TRBJ2-5; TRBD2 matches at 10 bases. J gave up 2 bases and V 5 bases, and 11 bases lay outside the gene matches. The CDR3 extends over 17 amino acids. Germline lookup yields CDR1 SGHAT and CDR2 FQNNGV. CDR3 sequence (DNA): TGTGCCAGCAGCAAGCGTGGGGGACTAGCGTTACAAGAGACCCAGTACTTC. It translates to CASSKRGGLALQETQYF.

The chain couples TRBV29-1 to TRBJ2-1; D not certain. CDR3 length equals 13 residues. Trimming cost V 7 bases and J 12 bases, with 22 bases left between them. The germline V gene has CDR1 SQVTM and CDR2 ANQGSEA. The DNA for the CDR3 is TGCAGCGCCGAGTCCGGACGACAAATGGGGCAGTTCTTC. This codes for CSAESGRQMGQFF.

V gene TRBV7-8 combines with J gene TRBJ2-1; 8 nucleotides align to TRBD2. The V segment lost 1 base and the J segment 7 bases; nucleotides outside the gene matches: 9. Looked up from germline, CDR1 is SGHVS and CDR2 is FQNEAQ. This CDR3 spans 16 amino acids. In DNA form, the CDR3 reads TGTGCCAGCAGCTTAGTGATGGGACTAGTCCAAAATGAGCAGTTCTTC. As protein: CASSLVMGLVQNEQFF.

This chain uses TRBV4-1 with TRBJ2-1; D is perhaps TRBD2 (6 bases). There are 17 residues in the CDR3. Looked up from germline, CDR1 is MGHRA and CDR2 is YSYEKL. V dropped 0 bases and J dropped 2 bases, with 14 bases sitting between them. This CDR3 reads CASSQDTGRLAYNEQFF. The DNA of the CDR3 is TGCGCCAGCAGCCAAGATACGGGGAGACTAGCCTACAATGAGCAGTTCTTC.

The chain is built from TRBV9 and TRBJ2-3; tentative D call: TRBD2 (5 bases). The CDR3 covers 14 residues. The germline gives CDR1 SGDLS, CDR2 YYNGEE. The ends were cut back, 4 bases at V and 2 bases at J, with 11 bases in the middle. The DNA for the CDR3 is TGTGCCAGCAGCCCGCGGGCGCTCACAGATACGCAGTATTTT. It encodes CASSPRALTDTQYF.

The chain recombines TRBV6-6 with TRBJ2-7; 8 nucleotides align to TRBD1. J gave up 2 bases and V 7 bases, and 7 bases lay outside the gene matches. This CDR3 contains 14 residues. Germline assignment: CDR1 MNHNY and CDR2 SVGAGI (reference sequence). The CDR3 DNA reads as TGTGCCAGCACCCTCGGACAGGGTACCTACGAGCAGTACTTC. Its translation: CASTLGQGTYEQYF.

This sequence joins TRBV28 and TRBJ1-4; 9 nucleotides align to TRBD1. The V gene end was trimmed by 6 bases and the J gene end by 8 bases; junction bases not matched to a gene: 13. Germline CDR1 reads MDHEN; CDR2 reads SYDVKM. This CDR3 is 16 amino acids long. The DNA of the CDR3 is TGTGCCAGCAGCCAAGTCGGGACAGGGACGGGAGAAAAACTGTTTTTT. Amino acid sequence: CASSQVGTGTGEKLFF.

The chain is built from TRBV4-3 and TRBJ1-2; 7 nucleotides line up with TRBD1. The germline CDR1 and CDR2 sequences are LGHNA and YSLEER. The CDR3 contains 17 residues. Losses at the gene ends were 3 bases for V and 1 base for J; bases not matched to a gene: 11. The CDR3 sequence is CASSHNPGTALNYGYTF. The CDR3 DNA is TGCGCCAGCAGCCATAACCCCGGGACAGCCCTTAACTATGGCTACACCTTC.

This chain joins TRBV18 and TRBJ2-6; 10 bases line up with TRBD1. V shed 6 bases, J shed 1 base, and the junction held 9 bases outside the gene matches. The CDR3 length is 18 residues. Germline loops: CDR1 KGHSH, CDR2 LQKENI. The CDR3, as DNA: TGTGCCAGCTCGGTAAAGGGACAGGGGTTGTCTGGGGCCAACGTCCTGACTTTC. It yields the protein CASSVKGQGLSGANVLTF.

The chain couples TRBV20-1 to TRBJ2-1; D may correspond to TRBD1 or TRBD2 (6 bases each). V was shortened by 6 bases and J by 12 bases, with 15 bases between the two germline ends. The length of the CDR3 is 11 residues. Germline CDR1 DFQATT, CDR2 SNEGSKA (reference sequence). The CDR3 region has the DNA TGCAGTGCAGGGGGGATGGGAGGGCAGTTCTTC. Translation: CSAGGMGGQFF.